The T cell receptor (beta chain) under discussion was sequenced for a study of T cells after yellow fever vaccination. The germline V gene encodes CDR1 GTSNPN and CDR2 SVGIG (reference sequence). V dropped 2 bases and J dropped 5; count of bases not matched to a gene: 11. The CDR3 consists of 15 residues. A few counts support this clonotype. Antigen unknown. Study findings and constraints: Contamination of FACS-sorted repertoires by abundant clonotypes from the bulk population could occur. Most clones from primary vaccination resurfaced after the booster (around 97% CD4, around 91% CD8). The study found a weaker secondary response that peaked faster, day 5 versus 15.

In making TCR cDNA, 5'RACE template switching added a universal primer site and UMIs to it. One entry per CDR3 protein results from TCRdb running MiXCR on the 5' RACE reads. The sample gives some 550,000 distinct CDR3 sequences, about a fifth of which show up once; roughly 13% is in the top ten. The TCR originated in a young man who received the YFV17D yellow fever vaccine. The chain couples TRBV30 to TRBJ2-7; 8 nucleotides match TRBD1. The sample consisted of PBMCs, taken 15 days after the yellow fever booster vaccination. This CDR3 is CAWSWFRTGPNEQYF. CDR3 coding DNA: TGTGCCTGGAGTTGGTTCCGGACAGGGCCCAACGAGCAGTACTTC.